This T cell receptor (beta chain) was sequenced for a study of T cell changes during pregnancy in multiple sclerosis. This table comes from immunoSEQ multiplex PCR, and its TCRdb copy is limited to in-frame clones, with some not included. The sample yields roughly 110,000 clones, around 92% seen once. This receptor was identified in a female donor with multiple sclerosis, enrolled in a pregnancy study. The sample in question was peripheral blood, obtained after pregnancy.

DNA for the CDR3: TGTGCCAGCAGCTTTACAGGGTCGGAGGGCTACACCTTC. This translates into CASSFTGSEGYTF. V is TRBV11-1 and J is TRBJ1-2; perhaps TRBD1 as D (6 bases). The CDR3 covers 13 residues. Germline V CDR1 and CDR2: SGHAT, FQDESV (reference sequence). The V gene lost 3 bases and the J gene lost 8 bases, with 13 bases spanning the gap.